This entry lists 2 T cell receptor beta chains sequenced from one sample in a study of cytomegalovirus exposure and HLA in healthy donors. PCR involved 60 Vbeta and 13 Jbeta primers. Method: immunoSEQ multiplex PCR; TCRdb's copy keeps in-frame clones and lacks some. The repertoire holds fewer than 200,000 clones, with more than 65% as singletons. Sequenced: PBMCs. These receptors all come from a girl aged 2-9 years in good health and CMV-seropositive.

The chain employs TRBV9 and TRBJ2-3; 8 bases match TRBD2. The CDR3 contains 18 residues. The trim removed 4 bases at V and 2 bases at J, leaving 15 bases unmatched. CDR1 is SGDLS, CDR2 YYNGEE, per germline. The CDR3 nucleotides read TGTGCCAGCAGCCCAGCGGGAGCGGCCTCCCTCGCCACAGATACGCAGTATTTT. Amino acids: CASSPAGAASLATDTQYF. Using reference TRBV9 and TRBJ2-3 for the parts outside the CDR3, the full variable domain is DSGVTQTPKHLITATGQRVTLRCSPRSGDLSVYWYQQSLDQGLQFLIQYYNGEERAKGNILERFSAQQFPDLHSELNLSSLELGDSALYFCASSPAGAASLATDTQYFGPGTRLTVL.

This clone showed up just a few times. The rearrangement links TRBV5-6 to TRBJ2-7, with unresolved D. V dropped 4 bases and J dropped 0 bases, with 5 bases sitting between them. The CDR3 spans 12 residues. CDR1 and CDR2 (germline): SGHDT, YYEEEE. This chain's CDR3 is CASSQNSYEQYF. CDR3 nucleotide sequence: TGTGCCAGCAGCCAGAACTCCTACGAGCAGTACTTC. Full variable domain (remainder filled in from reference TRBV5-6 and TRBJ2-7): DAGVTQSPTHLIKTRGQQVTLRCSPKSGHDTVSWYQQALGQGPQFIFQYYEEEERQRGNFPDRFSGHQFPNYSSELNVNALLLGDSALYLCASSQNSYEQYFGPGTRLTVT.